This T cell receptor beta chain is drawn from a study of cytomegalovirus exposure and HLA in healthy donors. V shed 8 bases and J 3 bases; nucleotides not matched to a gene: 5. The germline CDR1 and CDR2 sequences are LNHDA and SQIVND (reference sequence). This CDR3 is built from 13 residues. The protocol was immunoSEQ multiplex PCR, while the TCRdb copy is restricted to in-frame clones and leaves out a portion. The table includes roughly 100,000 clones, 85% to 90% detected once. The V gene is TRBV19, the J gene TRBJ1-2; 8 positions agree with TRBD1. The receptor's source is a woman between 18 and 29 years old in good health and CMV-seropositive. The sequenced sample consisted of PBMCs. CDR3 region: CASGQGLDYGYTF. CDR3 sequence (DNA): TGTGCCAGTGGACAGGGCCTTGACTATGGCTACACCTTC.